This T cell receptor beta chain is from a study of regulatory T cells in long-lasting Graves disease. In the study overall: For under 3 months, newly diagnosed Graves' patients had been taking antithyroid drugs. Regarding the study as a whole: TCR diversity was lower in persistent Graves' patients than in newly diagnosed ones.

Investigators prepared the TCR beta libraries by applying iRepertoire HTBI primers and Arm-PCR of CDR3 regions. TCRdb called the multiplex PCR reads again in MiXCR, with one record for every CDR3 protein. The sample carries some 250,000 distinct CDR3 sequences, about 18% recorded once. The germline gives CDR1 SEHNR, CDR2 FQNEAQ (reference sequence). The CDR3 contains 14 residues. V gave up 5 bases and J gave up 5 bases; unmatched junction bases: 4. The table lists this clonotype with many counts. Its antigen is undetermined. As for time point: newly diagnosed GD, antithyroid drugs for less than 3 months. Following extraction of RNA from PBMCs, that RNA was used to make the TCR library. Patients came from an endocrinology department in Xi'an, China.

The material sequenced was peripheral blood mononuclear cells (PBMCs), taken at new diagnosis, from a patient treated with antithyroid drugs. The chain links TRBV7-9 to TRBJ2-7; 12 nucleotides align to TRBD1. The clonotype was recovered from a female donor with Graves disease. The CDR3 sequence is CASSPGTGGDEQYF. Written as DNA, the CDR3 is TGTGCCAGCAGCCCCGGGACAGGGGGCGACGAGCAGTACTTC.